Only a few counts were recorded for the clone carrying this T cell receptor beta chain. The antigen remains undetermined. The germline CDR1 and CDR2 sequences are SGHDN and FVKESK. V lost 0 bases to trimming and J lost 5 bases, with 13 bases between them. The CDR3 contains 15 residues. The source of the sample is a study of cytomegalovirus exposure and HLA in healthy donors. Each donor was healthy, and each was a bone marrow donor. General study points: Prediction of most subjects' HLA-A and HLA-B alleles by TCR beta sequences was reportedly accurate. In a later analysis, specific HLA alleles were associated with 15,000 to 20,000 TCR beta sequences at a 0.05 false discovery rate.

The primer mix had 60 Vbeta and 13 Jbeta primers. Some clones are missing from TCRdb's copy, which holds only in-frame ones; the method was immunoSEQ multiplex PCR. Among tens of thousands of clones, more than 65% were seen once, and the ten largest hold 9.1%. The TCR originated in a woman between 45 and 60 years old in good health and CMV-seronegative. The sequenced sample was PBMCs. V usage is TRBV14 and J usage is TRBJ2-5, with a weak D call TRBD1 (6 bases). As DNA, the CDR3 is TGTGCCAGCAGCCAAGAACAGGGAGTTTATGAGACCCAGTACTTC. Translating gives CASSQEQGVYETQYF.